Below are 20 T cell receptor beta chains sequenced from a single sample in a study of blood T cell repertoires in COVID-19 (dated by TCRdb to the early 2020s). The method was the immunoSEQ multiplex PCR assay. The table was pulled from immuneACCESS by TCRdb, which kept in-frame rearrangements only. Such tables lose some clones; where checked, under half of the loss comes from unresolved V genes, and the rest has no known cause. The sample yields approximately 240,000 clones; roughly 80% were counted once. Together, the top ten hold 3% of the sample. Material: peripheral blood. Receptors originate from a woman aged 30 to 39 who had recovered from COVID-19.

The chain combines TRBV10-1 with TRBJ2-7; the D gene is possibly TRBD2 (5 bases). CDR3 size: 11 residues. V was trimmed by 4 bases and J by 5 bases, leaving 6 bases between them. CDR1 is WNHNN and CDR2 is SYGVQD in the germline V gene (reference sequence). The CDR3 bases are TGCGCCAGCAGTGGGGGAGACGAGCAGTACTTC. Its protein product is CASSGGDEQYF.

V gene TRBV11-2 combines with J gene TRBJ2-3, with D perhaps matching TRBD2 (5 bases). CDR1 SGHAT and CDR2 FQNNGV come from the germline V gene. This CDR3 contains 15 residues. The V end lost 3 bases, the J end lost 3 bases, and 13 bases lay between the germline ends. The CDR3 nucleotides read TGTGCCAGCAGCTTCCCTCCGGGGATGACAGATACGCAGTATTTT. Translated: CASSFPPGMTDTQYF.

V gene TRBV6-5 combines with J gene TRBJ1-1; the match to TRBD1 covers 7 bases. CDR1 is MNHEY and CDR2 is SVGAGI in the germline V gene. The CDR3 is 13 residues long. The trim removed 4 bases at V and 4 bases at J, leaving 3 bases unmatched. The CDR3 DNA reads TGTGCCAGCAGTTTTTCAGGGGGCACTGAAGCTTTCTTT. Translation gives CASSFSGGTEAFF.

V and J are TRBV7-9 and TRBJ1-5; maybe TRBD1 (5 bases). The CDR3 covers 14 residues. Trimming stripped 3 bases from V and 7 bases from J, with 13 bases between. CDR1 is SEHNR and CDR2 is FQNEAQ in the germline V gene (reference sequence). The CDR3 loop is CASSFGGTEQPQHF. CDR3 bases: TGTGCCAGCAGCTTCGGGGGTACGGAACAGCCCCAGCATTTT.

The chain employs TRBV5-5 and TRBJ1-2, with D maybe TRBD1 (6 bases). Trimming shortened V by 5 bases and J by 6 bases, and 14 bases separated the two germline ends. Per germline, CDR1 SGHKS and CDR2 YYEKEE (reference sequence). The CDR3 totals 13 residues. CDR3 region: CASRRTGNHGYTF. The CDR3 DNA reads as TGTGCCAGCAGGCGTACAGGGAATCATGGCTACACCTTC.

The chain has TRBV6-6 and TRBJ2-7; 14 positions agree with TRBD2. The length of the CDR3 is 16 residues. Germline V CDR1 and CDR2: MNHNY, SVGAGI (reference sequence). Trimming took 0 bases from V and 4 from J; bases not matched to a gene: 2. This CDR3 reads CASSYSGLAGEYEQYF. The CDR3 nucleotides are TGTGCCAGCAGTTACTCGGGACTAGCGGGAGAATACGAGCAGTACTTC.

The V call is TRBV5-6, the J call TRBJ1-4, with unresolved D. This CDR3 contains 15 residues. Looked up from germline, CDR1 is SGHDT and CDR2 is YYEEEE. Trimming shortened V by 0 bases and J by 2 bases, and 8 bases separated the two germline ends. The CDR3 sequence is CASSLAGETNEKLFF. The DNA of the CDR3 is TGTGCCAGCAGCTTGGCCGGGGAGACTAATGAAAAACTGTTTTTT.

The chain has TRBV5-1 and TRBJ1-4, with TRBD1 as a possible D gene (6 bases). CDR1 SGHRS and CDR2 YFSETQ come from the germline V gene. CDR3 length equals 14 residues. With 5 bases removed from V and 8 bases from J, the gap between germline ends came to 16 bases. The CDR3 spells CASSSRGGGEKLFF. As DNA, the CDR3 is TGCGCCAGCAGTTCGAGGGGGGGAGGCGAAAAACTGTTTTTT.

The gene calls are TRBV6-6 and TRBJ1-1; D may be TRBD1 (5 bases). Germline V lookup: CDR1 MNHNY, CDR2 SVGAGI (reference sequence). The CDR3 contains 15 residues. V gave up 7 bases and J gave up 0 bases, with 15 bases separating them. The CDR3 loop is CASNFGGVLNTEAFF. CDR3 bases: TGTGCCAGCAACTTCGGGGGGGTTTTGAACACTGAAGCTTTCTTT.

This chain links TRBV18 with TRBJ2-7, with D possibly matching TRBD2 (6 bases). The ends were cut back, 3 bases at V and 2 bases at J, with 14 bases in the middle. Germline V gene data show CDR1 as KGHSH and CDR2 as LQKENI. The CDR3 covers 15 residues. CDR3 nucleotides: TGTGCCAGCTCACCCCCGGGGAGGTTCGCCTACGAGCAGTACTTC. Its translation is CASSPPGRFAYEQYF.

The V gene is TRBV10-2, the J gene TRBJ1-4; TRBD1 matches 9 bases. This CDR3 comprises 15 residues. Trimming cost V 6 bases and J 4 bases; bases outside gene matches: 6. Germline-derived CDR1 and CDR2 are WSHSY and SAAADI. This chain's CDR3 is CASRPGQGFNEKLFF. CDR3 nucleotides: TGCGCCAGCAGGCCGGGACAGGGATTTAATGAAAAACTGTTTTTT.

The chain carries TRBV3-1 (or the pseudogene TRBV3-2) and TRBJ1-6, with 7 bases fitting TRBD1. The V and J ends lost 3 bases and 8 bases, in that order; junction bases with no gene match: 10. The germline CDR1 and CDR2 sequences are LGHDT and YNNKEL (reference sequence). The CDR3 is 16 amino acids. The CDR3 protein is CASSHNRGVAYSPLHF. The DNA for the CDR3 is TGTGCCAGCAGCCATAACAGGGGAGTCGCCTATTCACCCCTCCACTTT.

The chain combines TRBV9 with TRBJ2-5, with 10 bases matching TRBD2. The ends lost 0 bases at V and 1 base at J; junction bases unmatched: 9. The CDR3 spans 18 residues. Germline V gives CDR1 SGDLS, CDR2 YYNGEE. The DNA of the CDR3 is TGTGCCAGCAGCGTAGACGGCAGACTAGCGGGTTCCCAAGAGACCCAGTACTTC. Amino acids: CASSVDGRLAGSQETQYF. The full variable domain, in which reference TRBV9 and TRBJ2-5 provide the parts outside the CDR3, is DSGVTQTPKHLITATGQRVTLRCSPRSGDLSVYWYQQSLDQGLQFLIQYYNGEERAKGNILERFSAQQFPDLHSELNLSSLELGDSALYFCASSVDGRLAGSQETQYFGPGTRLLVL.

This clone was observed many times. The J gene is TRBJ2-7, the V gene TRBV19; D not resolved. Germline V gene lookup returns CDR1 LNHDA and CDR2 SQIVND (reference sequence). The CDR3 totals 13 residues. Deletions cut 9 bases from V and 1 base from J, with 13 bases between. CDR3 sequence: CARPRAESYEQYF. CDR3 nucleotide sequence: TGTGCCAGGCCACGTGCCGAGTCCTACGAGCAGTACTTC.

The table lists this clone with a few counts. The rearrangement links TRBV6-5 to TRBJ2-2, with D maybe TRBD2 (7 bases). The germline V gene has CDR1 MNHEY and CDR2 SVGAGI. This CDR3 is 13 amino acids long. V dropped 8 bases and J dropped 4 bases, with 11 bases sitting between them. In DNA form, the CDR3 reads TGTGCCAGCGAGGGGGGGGTCACCGGGGAGCTGTTTTTT. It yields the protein CASEGGVTGELFF.

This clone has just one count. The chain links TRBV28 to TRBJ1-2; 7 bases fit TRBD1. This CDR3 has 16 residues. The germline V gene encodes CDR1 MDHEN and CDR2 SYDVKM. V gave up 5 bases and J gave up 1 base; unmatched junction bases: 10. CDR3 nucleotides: TGTGCCAGCAGTACCTCGACAGGGAACTTTAACTATGGCTACACCTTC. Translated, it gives CASSTSTGNFNYGYTF.

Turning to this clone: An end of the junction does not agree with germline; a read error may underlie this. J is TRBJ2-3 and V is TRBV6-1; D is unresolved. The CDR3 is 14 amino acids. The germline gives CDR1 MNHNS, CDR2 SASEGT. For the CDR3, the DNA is TGTGCCGGCAGTGAACGGTCCTCCACAGATACGCAGTATTTT. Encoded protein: CAGSERSSTDTQYF.

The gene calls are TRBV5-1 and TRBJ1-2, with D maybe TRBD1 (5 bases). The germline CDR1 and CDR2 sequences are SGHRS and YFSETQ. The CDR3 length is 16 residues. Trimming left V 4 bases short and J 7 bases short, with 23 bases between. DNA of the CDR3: TGCGCCAGCAGCCCCTCGGCCGGCCCCCAAAGGGGTGGCTACACCTTC. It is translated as CASSPSAGPQRGGYTF.

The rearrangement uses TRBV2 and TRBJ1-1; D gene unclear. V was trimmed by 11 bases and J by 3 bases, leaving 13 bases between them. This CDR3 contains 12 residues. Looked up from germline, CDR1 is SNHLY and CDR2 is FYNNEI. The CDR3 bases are TGTGCCCAGCGGCGGAGGGACACTGAAGCTTTCTTT. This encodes CAQRRRDTEAFF.

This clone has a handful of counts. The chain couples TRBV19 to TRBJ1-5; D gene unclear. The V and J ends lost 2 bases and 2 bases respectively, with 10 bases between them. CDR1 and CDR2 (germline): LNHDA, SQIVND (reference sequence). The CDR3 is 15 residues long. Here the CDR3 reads CASSIFGVGNQPQHF. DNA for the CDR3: TGTGCCAGTAGTATATTCGGGGTCGGCAATCAGCCCCAGCATTTT.